These 21 T cell receptor beta chains were all obtained from the same sample, sequenced in a study of T cell responses to AZD1222 COVID-19 vaccine. Sequenced by immunoSEQ multiplex PCR; TCRdb stores in-frame clones only, minus some. The table records around 150,000 clones, nearly 95% of them present only once. The material was peripheral blood, obtained on day 0 of AZD1222 vaccination. These receptor sequences come from an adult in good health.

The rearrangement joins TRBV28 to TRBJ1-1; the D gene is possibly TRBD1 (5 bases). V was cut by 4 bases and J by 10 bases, with 16 bases left in between. CDR1 and CDR2 from the germline V gene are MDHEN and SYDVKM. This CDR3 is 13 amino acids long. CDR3 nucleotide sequence: TGTGCCAGCAGTTGGGGCAGCCCTCCCGGAGCTTTCTTT. Translating it yields CASSWGSPPGAFF.

The V and J genes are TRBV5-4 and TRBJ2-2; D is undetermined. The CDR3 runs to 14 residues. V was pared by 7 bases and J by 2 bases, with 12 bases between. Germline assignment: CDR1 SGHNT and CDR2 YYREEE (reference sequence). As DNA, the CDR3 is TGTGCCAGCTCGCGACTTTTAAACACCGGGGAGCTGTTTTTT. It encodes CASSRLLNTGELFF.

The chain couples TRBV6-5 to TRBJ2-1, with TRBD2 matching 11 bases. There are 15 residues in the CDR3. The germline gives CDR1 MNHEY, CDR2 SVGAGI. V was clipped by 6 bases and J by 4 bases; unmatched bases: 5. CDR3 coding DNA: TGTGCCAGCAGCTTACTAGCGGGGGCTTACAATGAGCAGTTCTTC. It codes for CASSLLAGAYNEQFF.

This clone was picked up a small number of times. The chain is built from TRBV5-1 and TRBJ2-3; possible D gene TRBD1, 6 bases. The CDR3 extends over 15 amino acids. Trimming removed 0 bases at V and 5 bases at J, with 13 bases between. Germline assignment: CDR1 SGHRS and CDR2 YFSETQ. CDR3 nucleotide sequence: TGCGCCAGCAGCTTGGCGGGGACATTGGAAGATACGCAGTATTTT. Its protein product is CASSLAGTLEDTQYF.

CDR3 loop: CASSHSRGGTGANVLTF. The CDR3 DNA sequence: TGTGCCAGCAGCCACTCCCGGGGGGGGACTGGGGCCAACGTCCTGACTTTC. The chain has TRBV4-2 and TRBJ2-6; 8 bases line up with TRBD2. Germline CDR1 LGHNA, CDR2 YNFKEQ. The CDR3 sequence is 17 residues long. The V segment lost 3 bases and the J segment 2 bases; nucleotides outside the gene matches: 6.

The chain uses TRBV29-1 and TRBJ2-7; 9 positions match TRBD1. The germline V gene encodes CDR1 SQVTM and CDR2 ANQGSEA. V shed 5 bases and J 9 bases; nucleotides not matched to a gene: 14. The CDR3 contains 14 residues. CDR3 nucleotides: TGCAGCGTTCGTCTGGGGGGACAGGGTATTGTGCAGTACTTC. Amino acid sequence: CSVRLGGQGIVQYF.

The V call is TRBV28, the J call TRBJ1-2, with D tentatively TRBD1 (5 bases). Trimming removed 4 bases from V and 8 bases from J, with 17 bases in between. CDR1 MDHEN and CDR2 SYDVKM come from the germline V gene. The CDR3 is 14 amino acids. The CDR3 protein is CASSYGRAVSGYTF. The DNA of the CDR3 is TGTGCCAGCAGTTATGGCAGGGCCGTCTCGGGCTACACCTTC.

This chain links TRBV6-5 with TRBJ1-2; 9 nucleotides agree with TRBD1. Germline CDR1 is MNHEY and CDR2 is SVGAGI. There are 14 residues in the CDR3. V lost 4 bases, J lost 7 bases, and 7 bases stayed unmatched. The CDR3 sequence is CASSLSQGAVGYTF. In nucleotides, the CDR3 is TGTGCCAGCAGTTTATCACAGGGGGCGGTTGGCTACACCTTC.

For the CDR3, the DNA is TGCGCCAGCAGCCAAGATCACGGACGGGTGGGGGATACGCAGTATTTT. Translated, it gives CASSQDHGRVGDTQYF. The chain combines TRBV4-3 with TRBJ2-3; unclear D gene. The CDR3 sequence is 16 residues long. CDR1 is LGHNA and CDR2 is YSLEER in the germline V gene. V lost 0 bases, J lost 6 bases, and 16 bases lay in between.

The chain is built from TRBV11-2 and TRBJ2-1; possibly TRBD2 for D (5 bases). Deletions cut 0 bases from V and 3 bases from J, with 12 bases between. CDR3 length: 16 residues. From germline, CDR1 is SGHAT and CDR2 FQNNGV. The CDR3 nucleotides read TGTGCCAGCAGCTTAGAACCGGGGTTTGGCTACAATGAGCAGTTCTTC. It codes for CASSLEPGFGYNEQFF.

The chain joins TRBV5-4 to TRBJ1-4; a possible D gene is TRBD1 (5 bases). V was pared by 2 bases and J by 1 base, with 12 bases between. The CDR3 extends over 16 amino acids. Germline V gene lookup returns CDR1 SGHNT and CDR2 YYREEE (reference sequence). The CDR3 sequence is CASSFWIGGTNEKLFF. Written as DNA, the CDR3 is TGTGCCAGCAGCTTTTGGATTGGGGGAACTAATGAAAAACTGTTTTTT.

This chain links TRBV7-9 with TRBJ1-1; no clear D gene. Germline lookup yields CDR1 SEHNR and CDR2 FQNEAQ (reference sequence). Trimming shortened V by 11 bases and J by 1 base, and 5 bases separated the two germline ends. CDR3 length: 10 residues. CDR3 sequence reads: CAGGNTEAFF. In DNA form, the CDR3 reads TGTGCCGGTGGGAACACTGAAGCTTTCTTT.

J is TRBJ1-5 and V is TRBV13, with D perhaps TRBD1 (5 bases). The CDR3 is made up of 13 amino acids. With 5 bases removed from V and 0 bases from J, the gap between germline ends came to 5 bases. Germline assignment: CDR1 PRHDT and CDR2 FYEKMQ (reference sequence). The CDR3 protein is CASSGGSNQPQHF. Here the CDR3 DNA reads TGTGCCAGCAGCGGGGGTAGCAATCAGCCCCAGCATTTT.

V gene TRBV30 combines with J gene TRBJ1-5, with D hard to call. Germline V gene data show CDR1 as GTSNPN and CDR2 as SVGIG (reference sequence). CDR3 length: 13 residues. V lost 0 bases and J 4 bases, leaving 7 bases between the germline ends. DNA for the CDR3: TGTGCCTGGAGTGTCGGGGTTAATCAGCCCCAGCATTTT. This translates into CAWSVGVNQPQHF.

The rearrangement uses TRBV5-4 and TRBJ2-5; the match to TRBD2 covers 10 bases. The CDR3 extends over 15 amino acids. The V gene end was trimmed by 1 base and the J gene end by 4 bases; junction bases not matched to a gene: 4. Germline assignment: CDR1 SGHNT and CDR2 YYREEE (reference sequence). The CDR3 loop reads CASSLPLAGVETQYF. CDR3 coding DNA: TGTGCCAGCAGCTTGCCCCTAGCGGGGGTAGAGACCCAGTACTTC.

The chain uses TRBV6-6 and TRBJ1-1; D may be TRBD1 (6 bases). The V end was cut by 6 bases, the J end by 2 bases, with 16 bases between. Germline V gene data show CDR1 as MNHNY and CDR2 as SVGAGI (reference sequence). The CDR3 sequence is 15 residues long. For the CDR3, the DNA is TGTGCCAGCAGCCCACTATTCAGGGGAAACACTGAAGCTTTCTTT. Translated, it gives CASSPLFRGNTEAFF.

This chain joins TRBV11-2 and TRBJ2-4, with a tentative D call TRBD1 (6 bases). Deletions cut 3 bases from V and 6 bases from J, with 12 bases between. Germline CDR1 reads SGHAT; CDR2 reads FQNNGV. The CDR3 is 14 residues long. CDR3 amino acids: CASSFYGQRNIQYF. CDR3 coding DNA: TGTGCCAGCAGCTTTTACGGACAGAGAAACATTCAGTACTTC.

CDR3 protein: CASRPFRAGGTEAFF. Written as DNA, the CDR3 is TGTGCCAGCAGGCCATTTCGGGCAGGGGGCACTGAAGCTTTCTTT. The V call is TRBV2, the J call TRBJ1-1, with 7 positions matching TRBD1. V lost 6 bases and J lost 4; bases outside the gene matches: 11. CDR3 size: 15 residues. Germline V CDR1 and CDR2: SNHLY, FYNNEI.

J is TRBJ2-2 and V is TRBV3-1 (or the pseudogene TRBV3-2); 9 nucleotides align to TRBD2. The CDR3 spans 16 residues. Germline CDR1 is LGHDT and CDR2 is YNNKEL (reference sequence). Unmatched junction bases numbered 7, after V lost 1 base and J lost 7 bases. The DNA of the CDR3 is TGTGCCAGCAGCCAAGCCCGACTAGCGGTAGGCGGGGAGCTGTTTTTT. It is translated as CASSQARLAVGGELFF.

J is TRBJ2-1 and V is TRBV4-2; a possible D gene is TRBD2 (5 bases). Germline CDR1 and CDR2: LGHNA and YNFKEQ. The CDR3 is 16 amino acids. V dropped 0 bases and J dropped 7 bases, with 16 bases sitting between them. The CDR3 loop reads CASSQDFEWESNEQFF. The CDR3 DNA follows: TGTGCCAGCAGCCAAGATTTTGAGTGGGAGTCTAATGAGCAGTTCTTC.

The chain is built from TRBV5-1 and TRBJ2-1; 7 bases align to TRBD2. V gave up 5 bases and J gave up 6 bases; unmatched junction bases: 8. Germline V CDR1 and CDR2: SGHRS, YFSETQ. The CDR3 has 14 residues. CDR3: CASSSGLRANEQFF. The CDR3 DNA reads as TGCGCCAGCAGTTCGGGACTACGGGCCAATGAGCAGTTCTTC.